The 17 T cell receptor beta chains reported below all come from one sample, sequenced in a study of T cell clonality in common variable immunodeficiency. Notes on the study in general: Common variable immunodeficiency TCR beta sequences reportedly had fewer deletions and N-nucleotide insertions.

These receptors' antigens are unknown. Libraries were prepared by immunoSEQ multiplex PCR; TCRdb keeps only in-frame clonotypes and omits some of them. This repertoire holds over 30,000 clones, and none appear only once. Sequenced: peripheral blood mononuclear cells. Receptor source: a human donor with common variable immunodeficiency.

This clone was counted many times. The CDR3 end lies 3 residues beyond the end of the read and is filled in from the germline J gene. The V gene is TRBV7-8, the J gene TRBJ2-3; D is perhaps TRBD1 (5 bases). CDR1 is SGHVS and CDR2 is FQNEAQ in the germline V gene. V was cut by 4 bases and J by 4 bases, with 21 bases left in between. The CDR3 contains 17 residues. CDR3 DNA (partial): TGTGCCAGCAGCTCAGATTTAAGGCAGGGCAGCCCAGATACG. Residues: CASSSDLRQGSPDT. The CDR3 reads in full as CASSSDLRQGSPDTQYF.

There are a few counts of this clone. The read ends 3 residues before the CDR3 terminus; that terminus is restored from the germline J gene. V and J are TRBV29-1 and TRBJ1-5; a weak D match, TRBD1 (5 bases). The ends were cut back, 5 bases at V and 6 bases at J, with 17 bases in the middle. The length of the CDR3 is 14 residues. From germline, CDR1 is SQVTM and CDR2 ANQGSEA. This CDR3 reads CSVFREKVGQPQHF. The part of the CDR3 DNA that was read is TGCAGCGTTTTCAGGGAAAAAGTGGGTCAGCCC.

With regard to this clone: Read sequence stops 3 residues before the CDR3 end, and the germline J gene provides the missing end. The chain combines TRBV23-1 with TRBJ2-1; TRBD1 aligns across 8 bases. TRBV23-1 is labeled an ORF, and its function is uncertain. The V and J ends lost 4 bases and 6 bases, in that order; junction bases with no gene match: 8. The CDR3 totals 15 residues. CDR3 bases read: TGCGCCAGCAGTCCACCGGGACAGGCTTGCAATGAG. Residues: CASSPPGQACNE. In full, the CDR3 reads CASSPPGQACNEQFF.

The table lists this clone with a few counts. The CDR3 goes on 3 residues after the read ends, and that part is filled in from the germline J gene. The gene calls are TRBV19 and TRBJ2-7; 12 bases are a match to TRBD2. Germline CDR1 LNHDA, CDR2 SQIVND (reference sequence). The CDR3 runs 17 residues. With 7 bases clipped from V and 3 bases from J, the junction kept 13 bases outside the gene matches. CDR3 DNA, as far as it was read: TGTGCCAGTATTCTAGCGGGAGGGTCAAGAGGCAGCTACGAG. This codes for CASILAGGSRGSYE. The full CDR3 protein is CASILAGGSRGSYEQYF.

Many counts were recorded for this clone. The read finishes 3 residues shy of the CDR3 end, and the germline J gene is used to complete it. The chain recombines TRBV7-3 with TRBJ2-7; 7 nucleotides match TRBD2. This CDR3 spans 15 amino acids. CDR1 and CDR2 (germline): SGHTA, FQGTGA. Trimming removed 5 bases from V and 2 bases from J; junction bases left unmatched: 9. The CDR3 reads CASSQGLGATYEQYF. CDR3 bases read: TGTGCCAGCAGCCAAGGACTAGGAGCTACCTACGAG.

This clone came up many times. The CDR3 end falls 3 residues outside the read, so it is completed with the germline J gene. V usage is TRBV7-2 and J usage is TRBJ2-7; D might be TRBD2 (5 bases). V was pared by 3 bases and J by 3 bases, with 12 bases between. CDR1 is SGHTA and CDR2 is FQGNSA in the germline V gene. This CDR3 has 14 amino acids. CDR3 DNA (partial): TGTGCCAGCAGCTTGGAATTCGGGGACTACGAG. Amino acids: CASSLEFGDYE. The entire CDR3 protein reads CASSLEFGDYEQYF.

This clone has a handful of counts. The CDR3 end is not reached by the read, which stops 3 residues before it; the germline J gene fills it in. In the same sample, other DNA sequences code for this CDR3. The chain has TRBV6-2 or TRBV6-3 and TRBJ1-5; D gene unclear. V was clipped by 2 bases and J by 5 bases, with 13 bases between them. Germline V gene sequence: CDR1 MNHEY, CDR2 SVGEGT. This CDR3 contains 15 residues. This CDR3 is CASSYGAGSYQPQHF. Incomplete CDR3 DNA: TGTGCCAGCAGTTACGGAGCAGGTTCATATCAGCCC.

In this sample, this clone turned up a few times. The read falls 3 residues short of the CDR3 end, and the missing part is taken from the germline J gene. The J gene is TRBJ2-4, the V gene TRBV5-1, with 8 nucleotides matching TRBD1. The J segment lost 1 base and the V segment lost 0 bases, leaving 3 bases of the junction unmatched. The CDR3 sequence is 16 residues long. The germline V gene has CDR1 SGHRS and CDR2 YFSETQ. Partial CDR3 DNA: TGCGCCAGCAGCTTGGCGGCAGGGGGCGCCAAAAACATT. Encoded protein: CASSLAAGGAKNI. The whole CDR3 is CASSLAAGGAKNIQYF.

At least ten counts were recorded for this clone. The read ends 3 residues before the CDR3 terminus; that terminus is restored from the germline J gene. The chain employs TRBV5-1 and TRBJ1-1; D might be TRBD1 (5 bases). Deletions cut 2 bases from V and 3 bases from J, with 8 bases between. Per germline, CDR1 SGHRS and CDR2 YFSETQ. This CDR3 is built from 13 residues. The CDR3 here is CASSFGGDTEAFF. The DNA read from the CDR3 is TGCGCCAGCAGCTTTGGGGGGGACACTGAA.

Ten or more counts support this clone. The CDR3 is cut off 3 residues early in the read; its end comes from the germline J gene. V gene TRBV10-3 combines with J gene TRBJ1-1; 7 nucleotides line up with TRBD1. Germline loops: CDR1 ENHRY, CDR2 SYGVKD. The CDR3 sequence is 15 residues long. The V gene end was trimmed by 2 bases and the J gene end by 4 bases; junction bases not matched to a gene: 7. The CDR3 DNA, read in part, is TGTGCCATCAGTGAGCAGGACAGGACCGCCACTGAA. It encodes CAISEQDRTATE. The complete CDR3 sequence is CAISEQDRTATEAFF.

This clone is categorized as medium-sized. The read falls 3 residues short of the CDR3 end, and the missing part is taken from the germline J gene. The rearrangement links TRBV9 to TRBJ2-1; the match to TRBD2 covers 8 bases. The CDR3 totals 13 residues. Germline CDR1 and CDR2: SGDLS and YYNGEE. V gave up 4 bases and J gave up 9 bases; unmatched junction bases: 6. The sequenced part of the CDR3 DNA is TGTGCCAGCAGCTCGACGCGGGGGGTTGAG. This gives the protein CASSSTRGVE. From start to end, the CDR3 is CASSSTRGVEQFF.

The table lists this clone with a few counts. Coverage ceases 3 residues before the CDR3 finishes, and the germline J gene fills in the end. The genes are TRBV5-1 and TRBJ1-2; the D gene is possibly TRBD1 (6 bases). V was trimmed by 4 bases and J by 3 bases, leaving 16 bases between them. Per the germline V gene, CDR1 is SGHRS and CDR2 is YFSETQ. CDR3 length: 15 residues. Partial CDR3 DNA: TGCGCCAGCAGCCCGGTTGGGGGCGCGGACTATGGC. Residues: CASSPVGGADYG. The complete CDR3 protein is CASSPVGGADYGYTF.

This clone was seen ten or more times. Coverage ceases 3 residues before the CDR3 finishes, and the germline J gene fills in the end. The V call is TRBV7-6, the J call TRBJ2-1; no clear D gene. V lost 1 base, J lost 6 bases, and 7 bases lay in between. CDR3 length: 13 amino acids. From germline, CDR1 is SGHVS and CDR2 FNYEAQ. Incomplete CDR3 DNA: TGTGCCAGCAGCTTAGATAGCACCAATGAG. This sequence encodes CASSLDSTNE. Given in full, the CDR3 is CASSLDSTNEQFF.

This clone came up many times. The read gets to within 3 residues of the CDR3 end, and the germline J gene fills in the rest. The chain has TRBV7-9 and TRBJ2-7; TRBD1 agrees at 7 bases. J lost 3 bases, V lost 6 bases, and 11 bases had no gene match. The CDR3 has 15 residues. CDR1 SEHNR and CDR2 FQNEAQ come from the germline V gene (reference sequence). The CDR3 sequence is CASRSPGQPLYEQYF. The sequenced CDR3 bases are TGTGCCAGCAGGTCCCCGGGACAGCCGCTCTACGAG.

As regards this clone: The read falls 3 residues short of the CDR3 end, and the missing part is taken from the germline J gene. J is TRBJ2-7 and V is TRBV20-1; TRBD2 matches at 12 bases. The ends lost 6 bases at V and 0 bases at J; junction bases unmatched: 18. Germline loops: CDR1 DFQATT, CDR2 SNEGSKA (reference sequence). The CDR3 runs to 19 residues. The covered CDR3 bases are TGCAGTGCCATTACCCTGAAGACTAGCGGGAGCAAATTCTCCTACGAG. As protein: CSAITLKTSGSKFSYE. The whole CDR3 region reads CSAITLKTSGSKFSYEQYF.

This clone was found many times. The read comes to an end 3 residues before the CDR3 does, leaving the germline J gene to fill in the end. J is TRBJ1-6 and V is TRBV5-4, with TRBD1 identical over 8 bases. Germline values: CDR1 SGHNT, CDR2 YYREEE (reference sequence). The V segment lost 4 bases and the J segment 10 bases; nucleotides outside the gene matches: 10. The CDR3 sequence is 15 residues long. The covered CDR3 bases are TGTGCCAGCAGCCACGAAGACAGGGGAGGCTCACCC. Amino acids: CASSHEDRGGSP. The CDR3 reads in full as CASSHEDRGGSPLHF.

By its share, this clone is medium-sized. The missing CDR3 end, 3 residues past where the read stops, is filled in from the germline J gene. The chain has TRBV19 and TRBJ1-5; TRBD1 might be the D (6 bases). The CDR3 consists of 15 residues. V lost 0 bases and J 5 bases, leaving 11 bases between the germline ends. Germline lookup yields CDR1 LNHDA and CDR2 SQIVND (reference sequence). The chain's CDR3 is CASSIDRDTHQPQHF. The CDR3 bases that were read are TGTGCCAGTAGTATAGACCGGGACACCCATCAGCCC.